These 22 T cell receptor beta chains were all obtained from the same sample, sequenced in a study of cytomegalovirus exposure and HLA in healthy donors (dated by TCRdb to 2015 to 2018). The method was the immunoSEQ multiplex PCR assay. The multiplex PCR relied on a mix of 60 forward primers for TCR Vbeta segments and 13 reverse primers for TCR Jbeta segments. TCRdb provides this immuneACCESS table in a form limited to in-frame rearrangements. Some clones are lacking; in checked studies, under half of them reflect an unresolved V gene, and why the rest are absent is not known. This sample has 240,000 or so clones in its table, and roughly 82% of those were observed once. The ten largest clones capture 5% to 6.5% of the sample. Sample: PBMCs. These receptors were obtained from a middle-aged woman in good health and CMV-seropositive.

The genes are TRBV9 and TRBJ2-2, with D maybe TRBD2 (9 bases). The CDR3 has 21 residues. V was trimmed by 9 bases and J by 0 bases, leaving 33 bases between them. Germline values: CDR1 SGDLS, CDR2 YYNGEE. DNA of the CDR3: TGTGCCACCACGGACAGGGTGGGGACTAGCTCAGACCCGCCGAACACCGGGGAGCTGTTTTTT. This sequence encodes CATTDRVGTSSDPPNTGELFF.

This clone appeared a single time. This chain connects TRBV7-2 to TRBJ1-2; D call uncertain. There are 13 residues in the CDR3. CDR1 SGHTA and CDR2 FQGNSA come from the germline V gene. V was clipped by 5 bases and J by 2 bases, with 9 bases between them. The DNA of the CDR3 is TGTGCCAGCAGCCCCGATCAGAACTATGGCTACACCTTC. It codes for CASSPDQNYGYTF. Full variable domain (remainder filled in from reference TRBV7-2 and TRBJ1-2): GAGVSQSPSNKVTEKGKDVELRCDPISGHTALYWYRQSLGQGLEFLIYFQGNSAPDKSGLPSDRFSAERTGGSVSTLTIQRTQQEDSAVYLCASSPDQNYGYTFGSGTRLTVV.

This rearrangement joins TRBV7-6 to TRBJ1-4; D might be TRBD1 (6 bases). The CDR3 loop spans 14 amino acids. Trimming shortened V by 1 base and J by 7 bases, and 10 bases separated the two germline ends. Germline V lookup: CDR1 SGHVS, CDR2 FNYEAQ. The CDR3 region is CASSLGGQGEKLFF. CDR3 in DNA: TGTGCCAGCAGCTTAGGGGGGCAGGGTGAAAAACTGTTTTTT.

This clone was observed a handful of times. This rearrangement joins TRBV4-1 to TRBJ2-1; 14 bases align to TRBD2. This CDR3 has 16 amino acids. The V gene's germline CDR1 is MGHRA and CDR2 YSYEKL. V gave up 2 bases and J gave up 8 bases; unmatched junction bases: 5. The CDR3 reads CASSQPGLAGVDEQFF. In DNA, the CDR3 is TGCGCCAGCAGCCAACCGGGACTAGCGGGAGTCGATGAGCAGTTCTTC.

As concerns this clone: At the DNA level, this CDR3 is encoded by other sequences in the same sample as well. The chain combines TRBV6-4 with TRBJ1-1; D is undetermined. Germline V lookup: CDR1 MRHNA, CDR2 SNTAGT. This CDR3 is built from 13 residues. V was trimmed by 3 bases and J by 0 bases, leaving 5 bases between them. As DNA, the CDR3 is TGTGCCAGCAGTGAGAGTCTGAACACTGAAGCTTTCTTT. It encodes CASSESLNTEAFF.

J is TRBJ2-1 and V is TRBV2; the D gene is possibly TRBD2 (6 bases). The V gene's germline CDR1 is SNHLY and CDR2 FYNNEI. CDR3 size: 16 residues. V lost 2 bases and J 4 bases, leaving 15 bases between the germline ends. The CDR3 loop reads CASSESGVSGYNEQFF. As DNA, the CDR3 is TGTGCCAGCAGTGAATCGGGGGTAAGTGGATACAATGAGCAGTTCTTC.

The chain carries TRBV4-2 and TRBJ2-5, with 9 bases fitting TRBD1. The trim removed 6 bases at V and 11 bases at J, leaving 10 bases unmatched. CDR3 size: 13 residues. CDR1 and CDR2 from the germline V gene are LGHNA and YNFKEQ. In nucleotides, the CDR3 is TGTGCCAGCAGTGAAACAGGGGGCACTCAGCAGTACTTC. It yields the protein CASSETGGTQQYF.

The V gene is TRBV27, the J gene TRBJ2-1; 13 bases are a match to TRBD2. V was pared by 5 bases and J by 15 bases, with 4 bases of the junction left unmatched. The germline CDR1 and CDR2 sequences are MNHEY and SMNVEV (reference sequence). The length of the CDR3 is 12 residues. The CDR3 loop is CASSRLAGGTFF. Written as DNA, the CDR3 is TGTGCCAGCAGTAGACTAGCGGGAGGTACGTTCTTC.

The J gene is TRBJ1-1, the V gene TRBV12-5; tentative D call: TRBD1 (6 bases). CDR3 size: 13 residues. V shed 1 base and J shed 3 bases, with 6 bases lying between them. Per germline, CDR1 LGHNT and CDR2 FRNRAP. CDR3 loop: CASGLDRDTEAFF. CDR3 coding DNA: TGTGCTAGTGGTTTGGACAGGGACACTGAAGCTTTCTTT.

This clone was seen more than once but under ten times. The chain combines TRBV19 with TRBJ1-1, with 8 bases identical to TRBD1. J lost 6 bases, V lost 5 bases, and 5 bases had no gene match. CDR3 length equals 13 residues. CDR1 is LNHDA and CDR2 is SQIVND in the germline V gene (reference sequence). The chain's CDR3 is CASSSRTGPEAFF. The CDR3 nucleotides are TGTGCCAGTAGTTCCCGGACAGGGCCTGAAGCTTTCTTT.

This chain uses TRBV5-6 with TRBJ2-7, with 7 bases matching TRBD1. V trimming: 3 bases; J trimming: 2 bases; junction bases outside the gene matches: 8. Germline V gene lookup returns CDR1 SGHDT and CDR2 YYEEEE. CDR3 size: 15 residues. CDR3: CASSSRGTSPYEQYF. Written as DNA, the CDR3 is TGTGCCAGCAGCTCCAGGGGGACATCTCCCTACGAGCAGTACTTC.

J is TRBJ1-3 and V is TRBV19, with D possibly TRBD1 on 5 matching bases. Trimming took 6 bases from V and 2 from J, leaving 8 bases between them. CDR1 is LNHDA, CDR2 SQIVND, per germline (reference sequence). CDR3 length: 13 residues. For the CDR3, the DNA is TGTGCCAGTAGGCCGGGGGCTGGAAACACCATATATTTT. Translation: CASRPGAGNTIYF. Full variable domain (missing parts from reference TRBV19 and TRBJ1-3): DGGITQSPKYLFRKEGQNVTLSCEQNLNHDAMYWYRQDPGQGLRLIYYSQIVNDFQKGDIAEGYSVSREKKESFPLTVTSAQKNPTAFYLCASRPGAGNTIYFGEGSWLTVV.

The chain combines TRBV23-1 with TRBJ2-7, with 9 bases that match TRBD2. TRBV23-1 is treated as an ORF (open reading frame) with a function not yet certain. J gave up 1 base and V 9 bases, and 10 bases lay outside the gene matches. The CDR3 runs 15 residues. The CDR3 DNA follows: TGCGCCAGTCCATGGGGCGGGGGGGATTCCTACGAGCAGTACTTC. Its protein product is CASPWGGGDSYEQYF.

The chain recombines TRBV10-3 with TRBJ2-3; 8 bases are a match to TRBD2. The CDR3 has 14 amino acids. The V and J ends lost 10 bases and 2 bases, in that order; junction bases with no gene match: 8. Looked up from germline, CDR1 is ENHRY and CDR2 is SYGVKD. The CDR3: CATTGGQYTDTQYF. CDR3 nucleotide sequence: TGTGCCACCACGGGAGGGCAGTACACAGATACGCAGTATTTT.

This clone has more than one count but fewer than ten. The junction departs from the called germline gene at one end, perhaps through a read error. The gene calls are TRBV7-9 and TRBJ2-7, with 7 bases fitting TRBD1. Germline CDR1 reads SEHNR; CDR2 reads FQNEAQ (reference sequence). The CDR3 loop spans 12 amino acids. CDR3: CSSSLNVDRVLF. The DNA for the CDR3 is TGTTCCAGCAGCTTAAACGTAGACAGGGTTCTGTTC.

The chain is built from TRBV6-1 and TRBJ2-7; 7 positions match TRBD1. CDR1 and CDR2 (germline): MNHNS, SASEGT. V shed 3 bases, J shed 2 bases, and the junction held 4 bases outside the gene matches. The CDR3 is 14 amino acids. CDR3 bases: TGTGCCAGCAGTGACAGACAGGGTACCTACGAGCAGTACTTC. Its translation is CASSDRQGTYEQYF.

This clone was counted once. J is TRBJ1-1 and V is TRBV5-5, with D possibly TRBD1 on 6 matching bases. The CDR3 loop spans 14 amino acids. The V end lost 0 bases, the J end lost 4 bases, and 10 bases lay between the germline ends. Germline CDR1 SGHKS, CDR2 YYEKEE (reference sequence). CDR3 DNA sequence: TGTGCCAGCAGCTTGGAACAGGGTGGCACTGAAGCTTTCTTT. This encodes CASSLEQGGTEAFF.

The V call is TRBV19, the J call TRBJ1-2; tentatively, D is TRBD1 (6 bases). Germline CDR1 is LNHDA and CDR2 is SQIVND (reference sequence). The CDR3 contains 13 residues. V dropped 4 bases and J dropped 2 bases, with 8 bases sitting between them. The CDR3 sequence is CASSRGPNYGYTF. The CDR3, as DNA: TGTGCCAGTAGTAGGGGGCCGAACTATGGCTACACCTTC.

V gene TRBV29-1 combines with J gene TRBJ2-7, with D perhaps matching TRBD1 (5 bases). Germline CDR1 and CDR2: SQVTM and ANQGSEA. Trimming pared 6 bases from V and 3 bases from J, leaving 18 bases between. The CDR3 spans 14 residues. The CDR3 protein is CSVAVGPRVYEQYF. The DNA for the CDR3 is TGCAGCGTCGCAGTGGGGCCTCGGGTCTACGAGCAGTACTTC.

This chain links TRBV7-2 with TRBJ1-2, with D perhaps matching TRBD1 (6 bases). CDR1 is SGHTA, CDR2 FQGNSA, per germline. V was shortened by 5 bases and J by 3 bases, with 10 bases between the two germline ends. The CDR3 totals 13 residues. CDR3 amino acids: CASSAGVHYGYTF. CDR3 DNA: TGTGCCAGCAGCGCAGGGGTACACTATGGCTACACCTTC.

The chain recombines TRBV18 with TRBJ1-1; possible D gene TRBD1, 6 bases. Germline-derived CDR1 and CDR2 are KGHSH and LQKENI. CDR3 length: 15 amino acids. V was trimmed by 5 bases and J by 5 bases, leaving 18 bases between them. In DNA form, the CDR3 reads TGTGCCAGCTCATCCGGCCTACAGGGATCAACTGAAGCTTTCTTT. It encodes CASSSGLQGSTEAFF.

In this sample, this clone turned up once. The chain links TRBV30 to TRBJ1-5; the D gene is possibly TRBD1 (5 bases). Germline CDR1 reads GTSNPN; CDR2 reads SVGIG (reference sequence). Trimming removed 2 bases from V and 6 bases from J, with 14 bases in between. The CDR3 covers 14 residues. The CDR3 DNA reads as TGTGCCTGGAGTAGGGAGGGTGGGGGTCAGCCCCAGCATTTT. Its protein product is CAWSREGGGQPQHF.